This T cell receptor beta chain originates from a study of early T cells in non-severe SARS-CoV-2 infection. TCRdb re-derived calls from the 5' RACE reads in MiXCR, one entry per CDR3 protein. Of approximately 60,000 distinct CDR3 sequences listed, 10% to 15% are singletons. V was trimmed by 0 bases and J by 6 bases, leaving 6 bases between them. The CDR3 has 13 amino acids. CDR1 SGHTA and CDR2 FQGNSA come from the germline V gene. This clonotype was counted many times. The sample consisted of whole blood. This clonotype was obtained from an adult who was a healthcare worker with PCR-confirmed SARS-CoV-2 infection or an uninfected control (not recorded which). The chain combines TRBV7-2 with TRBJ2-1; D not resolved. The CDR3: CASSLALFNEQFF. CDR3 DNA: TGTGCCAGCAGCTTAGCTCTCTTCAATGAGCAGTTCTTC.